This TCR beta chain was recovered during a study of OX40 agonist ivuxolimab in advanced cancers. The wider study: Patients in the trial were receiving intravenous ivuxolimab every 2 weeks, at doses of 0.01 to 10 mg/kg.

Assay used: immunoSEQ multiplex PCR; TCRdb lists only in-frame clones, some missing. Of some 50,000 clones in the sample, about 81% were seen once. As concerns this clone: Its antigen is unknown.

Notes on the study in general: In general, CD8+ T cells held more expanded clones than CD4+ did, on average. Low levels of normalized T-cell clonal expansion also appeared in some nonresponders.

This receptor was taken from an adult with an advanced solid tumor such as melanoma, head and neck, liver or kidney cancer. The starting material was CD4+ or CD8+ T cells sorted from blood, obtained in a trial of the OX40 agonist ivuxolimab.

CDR3 amino acids: CASSRGAGYEQYF. The CDR3 DNA reads TGTGCCAGCAGCCGCGGTGCTGGCTACGAGCAGTACTTC. The V and J genes are TRBV5-4 and TRBJ2-7; D unresolved. This CDR3 is 13 amino acids long. Germline CDR1 and CDR2: SGHNT and YYREEE (reference sequence). Trimming cost V 4 bases and J 3 bases, with 11 bases left between them.